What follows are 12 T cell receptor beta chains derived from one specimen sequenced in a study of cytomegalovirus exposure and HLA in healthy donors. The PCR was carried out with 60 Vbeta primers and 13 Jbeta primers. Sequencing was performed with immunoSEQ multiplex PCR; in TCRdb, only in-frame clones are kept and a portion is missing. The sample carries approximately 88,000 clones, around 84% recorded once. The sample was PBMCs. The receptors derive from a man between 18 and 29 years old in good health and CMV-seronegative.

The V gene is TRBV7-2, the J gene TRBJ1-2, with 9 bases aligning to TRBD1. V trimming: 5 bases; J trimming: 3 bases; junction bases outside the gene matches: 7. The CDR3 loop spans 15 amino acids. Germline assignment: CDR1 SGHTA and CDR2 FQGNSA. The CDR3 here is CASSLRDRDYYGYTF. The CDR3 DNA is TGTGCCAGCAGCCTCCGGGACAGGGACTACTATGGCTACACCTTC.

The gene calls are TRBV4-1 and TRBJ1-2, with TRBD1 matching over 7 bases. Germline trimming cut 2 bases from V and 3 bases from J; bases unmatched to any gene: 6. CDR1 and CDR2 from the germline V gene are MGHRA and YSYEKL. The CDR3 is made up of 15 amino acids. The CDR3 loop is CASSQPTGRHYGYTF. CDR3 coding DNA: TGCGCCAGCAGCCAACCGACAGGGAGGCACTATGGCTACACCTTC.

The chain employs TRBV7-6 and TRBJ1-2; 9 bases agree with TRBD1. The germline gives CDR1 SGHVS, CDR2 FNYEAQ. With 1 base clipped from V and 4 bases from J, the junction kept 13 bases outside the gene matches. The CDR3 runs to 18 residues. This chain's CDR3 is CASSLDGTGYRVGYGYTF. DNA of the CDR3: TGTGCCAGCAGCTTAGATGGGACAGGGTATCGAGTGGGCTATGGCTACACCTTC.

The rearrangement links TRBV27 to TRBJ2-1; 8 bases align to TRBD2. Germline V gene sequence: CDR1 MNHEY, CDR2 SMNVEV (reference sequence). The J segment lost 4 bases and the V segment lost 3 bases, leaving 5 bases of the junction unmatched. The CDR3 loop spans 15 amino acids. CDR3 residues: CASSLRRGVYNEQFF. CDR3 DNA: TGTGCCAGCAGTTTGCGGCGGGGGGTTTACAATGAGCAGTTCTTC.

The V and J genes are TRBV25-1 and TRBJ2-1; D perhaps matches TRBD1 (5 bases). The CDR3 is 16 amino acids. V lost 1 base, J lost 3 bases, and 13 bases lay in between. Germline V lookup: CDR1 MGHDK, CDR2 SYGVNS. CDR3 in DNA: TGTGCCAGCAGTGAATTGCGCAGGGCGGACTACAATGAGCAGTTCTTC. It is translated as CASSELRRADYNEQFF.

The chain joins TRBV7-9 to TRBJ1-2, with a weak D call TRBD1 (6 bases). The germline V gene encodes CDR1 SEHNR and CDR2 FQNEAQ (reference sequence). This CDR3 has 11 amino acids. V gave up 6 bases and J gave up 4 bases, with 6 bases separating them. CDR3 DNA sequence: TGTGCCAGCAGACAGGGCTATGGCTACACCTTC. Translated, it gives CASRQGYGYTF.

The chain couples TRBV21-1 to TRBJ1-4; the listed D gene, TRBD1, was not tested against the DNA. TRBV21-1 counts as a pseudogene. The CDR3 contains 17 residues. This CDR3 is CASSKPLRTGHNEKLFF. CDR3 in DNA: TGTGCCAGCAGCAAACCCTTACGGACAGGGCATAATGAAAAACTGTTTTTT.

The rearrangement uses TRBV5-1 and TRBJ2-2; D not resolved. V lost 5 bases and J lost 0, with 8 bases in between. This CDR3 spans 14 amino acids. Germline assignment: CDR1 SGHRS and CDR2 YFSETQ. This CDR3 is CASRTGSNTGELFF. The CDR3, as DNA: TGCGCCAGCAGAACCGGGTCGAACACCGGGGAGCTGTTTTTT.

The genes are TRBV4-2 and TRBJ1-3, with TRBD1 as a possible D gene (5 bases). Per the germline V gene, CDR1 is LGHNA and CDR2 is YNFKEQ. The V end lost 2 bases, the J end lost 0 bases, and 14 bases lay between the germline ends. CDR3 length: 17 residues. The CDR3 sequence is CASSQPPTAVSGNTIYF. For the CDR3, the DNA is TGTGCCAGCAGCCAACCACCGACAGCAGTCTCTGGAAACACCATATATTTT.

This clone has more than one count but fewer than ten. Here the CDR3 DNA reads TGTGCCAGCAGCGCAACCTCTGGCGGCCCAGAGACCCAGTACTTC. This sequence encodes CASSATSGGPETQYF. The chain joins TRBV9 to TRBJ2-5; no firm D call. This CDR3 is 15 amino acids long. Germline V gene sequence: CDR1 SGDLS, CDR2 YYNGEE. The V end was cut by 3 bases, the J end by 4 bases, with 16 bases between. Full variable domain (rest looked up from reference TRBV9 and TRBJ2-5): DSGVTQTPKHLITATGQRVTLRCSPRSGDLSVYWYQQSLDQGLQFLIQYYNGEERAKGNILERFSAQQFPDLHSELNLSSLELGDSALYFCASSATSGGPETQYFGPGTRLLVL.

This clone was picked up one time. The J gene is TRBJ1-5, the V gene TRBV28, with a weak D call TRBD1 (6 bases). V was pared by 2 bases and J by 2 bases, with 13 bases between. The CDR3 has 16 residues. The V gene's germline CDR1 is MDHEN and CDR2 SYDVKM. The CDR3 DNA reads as TGTGCCAGCAGTTTAGTTGGGGGCTGGGGCAATCAGCCCCAGCATTTT. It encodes CASSLVGGWGNQPQHF.

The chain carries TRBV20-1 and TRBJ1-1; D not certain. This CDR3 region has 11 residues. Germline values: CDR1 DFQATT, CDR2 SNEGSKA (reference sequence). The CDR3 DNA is TGCGGGCTCTACCCGGGAACTGAAGCTTTCTTT. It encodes CGLYPGTEAFF.